What follows are 25 T cell receptor beta chains derived from one specimen sequenced in a study of CD4 T cells in relation to SARS-CoV-2 and coronaviruses (dated by TCRdb to about 2021). Their antigen targets remain unknown. Library prep was done by the immunoSEQ multiplex PCR assay. TCRdb's version of the immuneACCESS table is confined to in-frame rearrangements and falls short of the full clone set. An unresolved V gene accounts for under half of the shortfall where checked; the remainder is of unknown origin. The sample profile shows around 31,000 clones; 72% of them were found once. The top ten constitute roughly an eighth of the sample. CD4+ T cells from unexposed donors were collected before the COVID-19 pandemic (2011-2018). The EasySep CD4+ T cell isolation kit was used to isolate CD4+ T cells once the cultures had run for approximately ten days. The specimen was CD4+ T cells from PBMCs, cultured in vitro. All receptors come from a human donor in good health.

This clone has a single count. J is TRBJ2-1 and V is TRBV19; 12 positions match TRBD2. V trimming: 5 bases; J trimming: 5 bases; junction bases outside the gene matches: 4. The CDR3 is made up of 15 amino acids. From germline, CDR1 is LNHDA and CDR2 SQIVND (reference sequence). Written as DNA, the CDR3 is TGTGCCAGTAGTCCATGGACTAGCGGGGACAATGAGCAGTTCTTC. Translating gives CASSPWTSGDNEQFF.

CDR3 DNA sequence: TGCGCCAGCAGTCCCGGGACCACGAACACCGGGGAGCTGTTTTTT. Translation gives CASSPGTTNTGELFF. V and J are TRBV5-1 and TRBJ2-2; either TRBD1 or TRBD2 may supply D (5 bases each). CDR1 is SGHRS, CDR2 YFSETQ, per germline. This CDR3 is built from 15 residues. V shed 5 bases and J shed 0 bases, with 11 bases lying between them.

The CDR3 DNA follows: TGTGCTAGTGGCGCCCCCCCGGACAGGGGATGGACCGGGGAGCTGTTTTTT. Its translation: CASGAPPDRGWTGELFF. V is TRBV12-5 and J is TRBJ2-2; 9 bases line up with TRBD1. V dropped 6 bases and J dropped 5; count of bases not matched to a gene: 13. Looked up from germline, CDR1 is LGHNT and CDR2 is FRNRAP. The CDR3 spans 17 residues.

This chain links TRBV19 with TRBJ2-6; 9 nucleotides match TRBD1. The junction had 22 bases not matched to a gene; V was cut back by 4 bases and J by 0 bases. The CDR3 runs 23 residues. Germline V lookup: CDR1 LNHDA, CDR2 SQIVND (reference sequence). CDR3 bases: TGTGCCAGTAGTAGAGGGGACAGGGAAAGGGGGTATCGAAGCGGCTCTGGGGCCAACGTCCTGACTTTC. Translation gives CASSRGDRERGYRSGSGANVLTF.

The chain uses TRBV2 and TRBJ1-1; no clear D gene. The CDR3 totals 14 residues. Trimming removed 5 bases from V and 5 bases from J, with 15 bases in between. Germline-derived CDR1 and CDR2 are SNHLY and FYNNEI. The CDR3 sequence: CASSPSPGDTEAFF. For the CDR3, the DNA is TGTGCCAGCAGTCCTTCTCCCGGAGATACTGAAGCTTTCTTT. The full variable domain, completed using reference TRBV2 and TRBJ1-1, is EPEVTQTPSHQVTQMGQEVILRCVPISNHLYFYWYRQILGQKVEFLVSFYNNEISEKSEIFDDQFSVERPDGSNFTLKIRSTKLEDSAMYFCASSPSPGDTEAFFGQGTRLTVV.

The chain has TRBV25-1 and TRBJ1-1, with TRBD1 identical over 9 bases. V gave up 4 bases and J gave up 5 bases; unmatched junction bases: 5. There are 14 residues in the CDR3. Germline assignment: CDR1 MGHDK and CDR2 SYGVNS. In nucleotides, the CDR3 is TGTGCCAGCAGTGGGAACAGGGGGCGGACTGAAGCTTTCTTT. This sequence encodes CASSGNRGRTEAFF.

The chain uses TRBV12-3 or TRBV12-4 and TRBJ1-3, with no clear D. CDR3 length equals 13 residues. The germline V and J ends were trimmed by 6 bases and 0 bases, with 6 bases remaining between them. Written as DNA, the CDR3 is TGTGCCAGCAGCGATCTCTCTGGAAACACCATATATTTT. Its protein is CASSDLSGNTIYF.

The rearrangement joins TRBV12-3 or TRBV12-4 to TRBJ1-2, with D perhaps TRBD1 (5 bases). There are 13 residues in the CDR3. V was pared by 7 bases and J by 8 bases, with 17 bases between. The CDR3 DNA sequence: TGTGCCAGCAACATGGGGGGATTTCGAGGCTACACCTTC. Its translation: CASNMGGFRGYTF.

The V gene is TRBV19, the J gene TRBJ1-5; the match to TRBD1 covers 10 bases. Germline CDR1 reads LNHDA; CDR2 reads SQIVND (reference sequence). J lost 2 bases, V lost 9 bases, and 7 bases had no gene match. The CDR3 has 15 amino acids. In DNA, the CDR3 is TGTGCCAGCCAACGGACAGGGGGTCGCAATCAGCCCCAGCATTTT. It encodes CASQRTGGRNQPQHF.

This chain joins TRBV5-1 and TRBJ2-1; no definite D call. The CDR3 is 15 residues long. V was shortened by 2 bases and J by 4 bases, with 13 bases between the two germline ends. The germline gives CDR1 SGHRS, CDR2 YFSETQ. The CDR3 loop is CASSFQANLYNEQFF. Written as DNA, the CDR3 is TGCGCCAGCAGCTTTCAGGCCAACCTTTACAATGAGCAGTTCTTC.

V and J are TRBV9 and TRBJ1-6, with a tentative D call TRBD1 (6 bases). The CDR3 sequence is 15 residues long. Trimming removed 3 bases at V and 8 bases at J, with 15 bases between. Germline V lookup: CDR1 SGDLS, CDR2 YYNGEE. CDR3 in amino acids: CASSARGGIDSPLHF. The CDR3 bases are TGTGCCAGCAGCGCCCGAGGGGGAATTGATTCACCCCTCCACTTT.

This clone was found a few times. The chain carries TRBV6-1 and TRBJ2-7, with D uncertain. V dropped 0 bases and J dropped 0 bases, with 6 bases sitting between them. The germline V gene has CDR1 MNHNS and CDR2 SASEGT. The CDR3 is 14 residues long. The CDR3 spells CASSEARVSYEQYF. DNA for the CDR3: TGTGCCAGCAGTGAAGCGCGCGTCTCCTACGAGCAGTACTTC.

This chain uses TRBV2 with TRBJ2-3; D unresolved. Germline lookup yields CDR1 SNHLY and CDR2 FYNNEI. The CDR3 has 14 amino acids. Between the trimmed V and J ends, which lost 7 bases and 1 base, there was a span of 12 bases. CDR3 bases: TGTGCCAGCATTCCCATGGTTGGCACAGATACGCAGTATTTT. Protein: CASIPMVGTDTQYF.

The chain has TRBV6-2 or TRBV6-3 and TRBJ1-2; D may be TRBD1 (5 bases). CDR1 is MNHEY and CDR2 is SVGEGT in the germline V gene. Trimming stripped 5 bases from V and 7 bases from J, with 17 bases between. The CDR3 totals 14 residues. CDR3 sequence: CASSTTPSGVGYTF. The CDR3 DNA sequence: TGTGCCAGCAGTACGACTCCCTCGGGGGTTGGCTACACCTTC.

This chain connects TRBV29-1 to TRBJ2-7; TRBD2 might be the D (6 bases). V lost 8 bases to trimming and J lost 0 bases, with 14 bases between them. Germline lookup yields CDR1 SQVTM and CDR2 ANQGSEA. This CDR3 is built from 13 residues. In DNA, the CDR3 is TGCAGCATAGGGCAGGGAGGCTCCTACGAGCAGTACTTC. Translated, it gives CSIGQGGSYEQYF.

This clone has only one observation. The chain is built from TRBV2 and TRBJ1-4; no reliable D call. Germline V gives CDR1 SNHLY, CDR2 FYNNEI. The CDR3 covers 12 residues. V lost 6 bases, J lost 7 bases, and 9 bases lay in between. CDR3 coding DNA: TGTGCCAGCAGCCCCATAGGTGAAAAACTGTTTTTT. Protein product: CASSPIGEKLFF.

The chain recombines TRBV6-1 with TRBJ1-6; the D is unclear. This CDR3 has 13 amino acids. From germline, CDR1 is MNHNS and CDR2 SASEGT. The V end was cut by 3 bases, the J end by 16 bases, with 16 bases between. Here the CDR3 reads CASSDRFREELHF. The CDR3 nucleotides are TGTGCCAGCAGTGATAGGTTCCGGGAGGAGCTCCACTTT.

This clone has only a few counts. The V gene is TRBV10-2, the J gene TRBJ2-7; 12 bases are a match to TRBD2. The length of the CDR3 is 15 residues. Trimming cost V 8 bases and J 0 bases; bases outside gene matches: 5. Germline V gene lookup returns CDR1 WSHSY and CDR2 SAAADI. The CDR3 sequence: CASCLAGGASYEQYF. CDR3 nucleotide sequence: TGCGCCAGCTGTCTAGCGGGAGGGGCCTCCTACGAGCAGTACTTC.

This clone appeared a few times. The chain employs TRBV6-5 and TRBJ1-4; D uncertain. The germline gives CDR1 MNHEY, CDR2 SVGAGI. This CDR3 comprises 13 residues. Trimming took off 6 bases at V and 0 bases at J, with 5 bases between the two ends. DNA for the CDR3: TGTGCCAGCAGCGGCACAACTAATGAAAAACTGTTTTTT. Amino acid sequence: CASSGTTNEKLFF.

The chain uses TRBV5-1 and TRBJ1-1; D is possibly TRBD1 (6 bases). The CDR3 is made up of 13 amino acids. Germline lookup yields CDR1 SGHRS and CDR2 YFSETQ. Trimming removed 3 bases at V and 8 bases at J, with 14 bases between. CDR3 coding DNA: TGCGCCAGCAGCTGGAGGGACAACTCCGAAGCTTTCTTT. Residues: CASSWRDNSEAFF.

This chain connects TRBV19 to TRBJ2-7, with TRBD2 as a possible D gene (5 bases). CDR3 size: 14 residues. The germline V gene encodes CDR1 LNHDA and CDR2 SQIVND (reference sequence). Trimming took 6 bases from V and 4 from J, leaving 16 bases between them. The CDR3 spells CASSRRGSEYEQYF. For the CDR3, the DNA is TGTGCCAGTAGCCGAAGAGGTAGCGAGTACGAGCAGTACTTC.

The chain employs TRBV21-1 and TRBJ2-7; the table's TRBD1 call for D was not verified on the DNA. TRBV21-1 constitutes a pseudogene. This CDR3 comprises 16 residues. The chain's CDR3 is CASSPPPGQGGFEQYF. The CDR3 nucleotides are TGTGCCAGCAGCCCGCCTCCGGGACAGGGAGGGTTCGAGCAGTACTTC.

This sequence joins TRBV7-2 and TRBJ1-2; D remains ambiguous. This CDR3 has 16 residues. The germline V and J ends were trimmed by 5 bases and 5 bases, with 21 bases remaining between them. CDR1 is SGHTA and CDR2 is FQGNSA in the germline V gene. The CDR3 protein is CASSPSPAPLGYGYTF. CDR3 coding DNA: TGTGCCAGCAGCCCCTCCCCGGCCCCATTGGGTTATGGCTACACCTTC.

The rearrangement uses TRBV6-5 and TRBJ1-3; D possibly corresponds to TRBD1 (5 bases). The V gene lost 2 bases and the J gene lost 0 bases, with 8 bases spanning the gap. This CDR3 comprises 15 residues. CDR1 and CDR2 from the germline V gene are MNHEY and SVGAGI. The CDR3 here is CASSYGGDSGNTIYF. The CDR3 coding sequence is TGTGCCAGCAGTTACGGAGGGGACTCTGGAAACACCATATATTTT.

The chain links TRBV6-5 to TRBJ2-3, with TRBD2 matching over 9 bases. Per germline, CDR1 MNHEY and CDR2 SVGAGI. The CDR3 contains 16 residues. V was pared by 2 bases and J by 1 base, with 4 bases of the junction left unmatched. The CDR3 region is CASSYGGGAGTDTQYF. CDR3 DNA sequence: TGTGCCAGCAGTTACGGCGGGGGGGCTGGCACAGATACGCAGTATTTT.